These 26 T cell receptor beta chains were all obtained from the same sample, sequenced in a study of blood T cell repertoires in COVID-19. The assay was immunoSEQ multiplex PCR, and TCRdb's table has in-frame clones only and misses some. The sample records roughly 440,000 clones, around 88% being singletons. Sequenced input: peripheral blood. These receptor sequences come from a woman aged 45-65 years with COVID-19, enrolled during active disease.

This chain connects TRBV27 to TRBJ2-7; 8 bases match TRBD2. Germline V lookup: CDR1 MNHEY, CDR2 SMNVEV (reference sequence). This CDR3 is built from 13 residues. After removal of 3 bases from V and 5 bases from J, the junction contained 3 bases not matched to a gene. CDR3 residues: CASSLGTRDEQYF. The DNA of the CDR3 is TGTGCCAGCAGTTTGGGGACTAGGGACGAGCAGTACTTC.

This chain links TRBV15 with TRBJ2-7; perhaps TRBD2 as D (6 bases). Germline V gives CDR1 LNHNV, CDR2 YYDKDF (reference sequence). The CDR3 loop spans 16 amino acids. The germline V and J ends were trimmed by 0 bases and 3 bases, with 15 bases remaining between them. This chain's CDR3 is CATSRDRSGVDYEQYF. In DNA, the CDR3 is TGTGCCACCAGCAGAGATCGGTCGGGGGTGGACTACGAGCAGTACTTC.

The chain has TRBV3-1 (or the pseudogene TRBV3-2) and TRBJ1-3; maybe TRBD1 (5 bases). Trimming removed 1 base from V and 12 bases from J, with 10 bases in between. Germline CDR1 is LGHDT and CDR2 is YNNKEL (reference sequence). CDR3 size: 12 residues. DNA for the CDR3: TGTGCCAGCAGCCAAGTCCAGGGAAACATATATTTT. Its translation is CASSQVQGNIYF.

The rearrangement uses TRBV15 and TRBJ1-4; 8 nucleotides align to TRBD1. The CDR3 runs to 17 residues. Germline V lookup: CDR1 LNHNV, CDR2 YYDKDF (reference sequence). The V and J ends lost 3 bases and 1 base, in that order; junction bases with no gene match: 7. The CDR3 here is CATSSDRRGRTNEKLFF. The CDR3 DNA follows: TGTGCCACCAGCAGTGATCGCAGGGGGCGAACTAATGAAAAACTGTTTTTT. Looking up the rest from reference TRBV15 and TRBJ1-4 gives the full variable domain: DAMVIQNPRYQVTQFGKPVTLSCSQTLNHNVMYWYQQKSSQAPKLLFHYYDKDFNNEADTPDNFQSRRPNTSFCFLDIRSPGLGDTAMYLCATSSDRRGRTNEKLFFGSGTQLSVL.

As for this clone: The sample has other DNA sequences that encode this CDR3 too. This chain uses TRBV6-5 with TRBJ2-7; TRBD2 might be the D (5 bases). V dropped 5 bases and J dropped 5 bases, with 10 bases sitting between them. CDR3 length equals 12 residues. Looked up from germline, CDR1 is MNHEY and CDR2 is SVGAGI. The CDR3 DNA follows: TGTGCCAGCAGTCGGACCGGGGACGAGCAGTACTTC. It translates to CASSRTGDEQYF.

The rearrangement uses TRBV29-1 and TRBJ2-3; weak D call: TRBD1 (5 bases). The CDR3 is 11 residues long. Germline V lookup: CDR1 SQVTM, CDR2 ANQGSEA. V was cut by 7 bases and J by 7 bases, with 12 bases left in between. The CDR3 reads CSAGAQNTQYF. The CDR3, as DNA: TGCAGCGCTGGGGCCCAGAATACGCAGTATTTT.

The CDR3 loop is CASKPGQVLNEKLFF. CDR3 DNA: TGTGCCAGCAAACCCGGACAGGTCCTTAATGAAAAACTGTTTTTT. The chain has TRBV6-5 and TRBJ1-4, with 7 positions matching TRBD1. The CDR3 loop spans 15 amino acids. CDR1 is MNHEY and CDR2 is SVGAGI in the germline V gene. V was pared by 7 bases and J by 4 bases, with 9 bases of the junction left unmatched.

This chain joins TRBV10-3 and TRBJ1-6; TRBD1 is a possible D gene (6 bases). The CDR3 is 13 amino acids. The V gene lost 6 bases and the J gene lost 9 bases, with 12 bases spanning the gap. CDR1 is ENHRY and CDR2 is SYGVKD in the germline V gene. The CDR3 region is CAIRTGNGSPLHF. The CDR3 region has the DNA TGTGCCATCAGGACAGGTAACGGTTCACCCCTCCACTTT.

The V and J genes are TRBV28 and TRBJ2-5; TRBD2 aligns across 10 bases. The CDR3 is made up of 15 amino acids. The germline V gene has CDR1 MDHEN and CDR2 SYDVKM. V lost 9 bases to trimming and J lost 4 bases; unmatched junction nucleotides: 11. CDR3 sequence reads: CASTTAGGGRETQYF. The CDR3 DNA follows: TGTGCCAGTACCACAGCGGGGGGGGGCCGAGAGACCCAGTACTTC.

In this sample, this clone turned up many times. CDR3 region: CASSPVRGQGYTF. In DNA form, the CDR3 reads TGCGCCAGCAGCCCCGTGAGGGGACAAGGCTACACCTTC. The chain employs TRBV5-1 and TRBJ1-2; TRBD1 might be the D (6 bases). V was cut by 4 bases and J by 8 bases, with 15 bases left in between. This CDR3 spans 13 amino acids. The germline gives CDR1 SGHRS, CDR2 YFSETQ.

This chain uses TRBV9 with TRBJ2-7, with 8 bases that match TRBD1. The CDR3 contains 15 residues. CDR1 is SGDLS, CDR2 YYNGEE, per germline. Trimming removed 0 bases from V and 6 bases from J; junction bases left unmatched: 8. This CDR3 is CASSVAGTGPSEQYF. The CDR3 DNA is TGTGCCAGCAGCGTAGCGGGGACAGGTCCGTCCGAGCAGTACTTC.

The rearrangement links TRBV11-2 to TRBJ2-2; the match to TRBD1 covers 8 bases. The CDR3 runs 16 residues. Germline CDR1 and CDR2: SGHAT and FQNNGV. With 5 bases clipped from V and 2 bases from J, the junction kept 7 bases outside the gene matches. The CDR3 spells CASSPGRGHNTGELFF. The CDR3 nucleotides are TGTGCCAGCAGCCCGGGCAGGGGGCACAACACCGGGGAGCTGTTTTTT. Full variable domain (outside the CDR3, taken from reference TRBV11-2 and TRBJ2-2): EAGVAQSPRYKIIEKRQSVAFWCNPISGHATLYWYQQILGQGPKLLIQFQNNGVVDDSQLPKDRFSAERLKGVDSTLKIQPAKLEDSAVYLCASSPGRGHNTGELFFGEGSRLTVL.

This chain joins TRBV3-1 (or the pseudogene TRBV3-2) and TRBJ2-3; possible D gene TRBD2, 6 bases. Germline loops: CDR1 LGHDT, CDR2 YNNKEL (reference sequence). V lost 4 bases and J 2 bases, leaving 10 bases between the germline ends. The CDR3 runs 14 residues. The CDR3 spells CASSPGLDTDTQYF. The CDR3 nucleotides read TGTGCCAGCAGCCCGGGACTTGACACAGATACGCAGTATTTT.

The chain carries TRBV11-1 and TRBJ2-3; 12 bases are a match to TRBD2. The CDR3 contains 16 residues. CDR1 and CDR2 from the germline V gene are SGHAT and FQDESV (reference sequence). The ends lost 4 bases at V and 3 bases at J; junction bases unmatched: 5. In DNA form, the CDR3 reads TGTGCCAGCAGCTACCCGACTAGCGGGGGTACAGATACGCAGTATTTT. Protein: CASSYPTSGGTDTQYF. Looking up the rest from reference TRBV11-1 and TRBJ2-3 gives the full variable domain: EAEVAQSPRYKITEKSQAVAFWCDPISGHATLYWYRQILGQGPELLVQFQDESVVDDSQLPKDRFSAERLKGVDSTLKIQPAELGDSAMYLCASSYPTSGGTDTQYFGPGTRLTVL.

The chain has TRBV10-2 and TRBJ2-3; the match to TRBD2 covers 9 bases. CDR1 is WSHSY and CDR2 is SAAADI in the germline V gene. V gave up 8 bases and J gave up 1 base; unmatched junction bases: 4. CDR3 size: 14 residues. The CDR3 DNA reads as TGCGCCAGCTGCGCTAGCGGGGGCACAGATACGCAGTATTTT. This codes for CASCASGGTDTQYF.

The V gene is TRBV28, the J gene TRBJ2-7; TRBD1 aligns across 9 bases. Germline CDR1 and CDR2: MDHEN and SYDVKM. V dropped 6 bases and J dropped 3; count of bases not matched to a gene: 12. This CDR3 region has 16 residues. The CDR3: CASSPHRTGEIYEQYF. The CDR3 nucleotides read TGTGCCAGCAGCCCCCATAGGACAGGGGAGATCTACGAGCAGTACTTC.

The chain has TRBV6-2 or TRBV6-3 and TRBJ2-7, with a possible D match to TRBD1 (6 bases). This CDR3 comprises 12 residues. Germline V lookup: CDR1 MNHEY, CDR2 SVGEGT. Trimming cost V 6 bases and J 4 bases, with 10 bases left between them. CDR3 bases: TGTGCCAGCAGCCGCGACAGGTACGAGCAGTACTTC. It yields the protein CASSRDRYEQYF.

This clone has more than one count but fewer than ten. This chain links TRBV7-8 with TRBJ1-1; D unresolved. Deletions cut 2 bases from V and 1 base from J, with 5 bases between. Germline V lookup: CDR1 SGHVS, CDR2 FQNEAQ. The CDR3 runs 13 residues. The CDR3, as DNA: TGTGCCAGCAGCTTATACAAGAACACTGAAGCTTTCTTT. It yields the protein CASSLYKNTEAFF. The entire variable domain, with the rest obtained from reference TRBV7-8 and TRBJ1-1, is as follows: GAGVSQSPRYKVAKRGQDVALRCDPISGHVSLFWYQQALGQGPEFLTYFQNEAQLDKSGLPSDRFFAERPEGSVSTLKIQRTQQEDSAVYLCASSLYKNTEAFFGQGTRLTVV.

V gene TRBV5-1 combines with J gene TRBJ2-1, with D perhaps matching TRBD2 (5 bases). This CDR3 comprises 13 residues. Germline CDR1 and CDR2: SGHRS and YFSETQ. Between the trimmed V and J ends, which lost 4 bases and 7 bases, there was a span of 12 bases. The CDR3 protein is CASSKRPGNEQFF. The CDR3 nucleotides read TGCGCCAGCAGCAAGAGGCCGGGGAATGAGCAGTTCTTC.

A few counts support this clone. The chain employs TRBV18 and TRBJ2-2; 7 nucleotides align to TRBD1. This CDR3 region has 16 residues. Germline V gives CDR1 KGHSH, CDR2 LQKENI. V dropped 8 bases and J dropped 4; count of bases not matched to a gene: 13. The CDR3 DNA sequence: TGTGCCAGCACCCGGCAGGTGACAGGGACCACCGGGGAGCTGTTTTTT. Encoded protein: CASTRQVTGTTGELFF.

This clone appeared a few times. The CDR3 nucleotides read TGTGCCATCAAAAGCGCGGGGGGGATGAATAACGAGCAGTTCTTC. Translation gives CAIKSAGGMNNEQFF. The chain couples TRBV10-3 to TRBJ2-1, with 9 nucleotides matching TRBD2. The length of the CDR3 is 15 residues. The ends lost 7 bases at V and 10 bases at J; junction bases unmatched: 14. The germline V gene has CDR1 ENHRY and CDR2 SYGVKD.

This clone was counted only a few times. This rearrangement joins TRBV13 to TRBJ2-5; no clear D. Germline loops: CDR1 PRHDT, CDR2 FYEKMQ (reference sequence). Trimming took off 0 bases at V and 5 bases at J, with 4 bases between the two ends. CDR3 length: 12 amino acids. CDR3: CASSLGRETQYF. The DNA of the CDR3 is TGTGCCAGCAGCTTAGGCCGGGAGACCCAGTACTTC.

The genes are TRBV6-2 or TRBV6-3 and TRBJ2-2, with unresolved D. The CDR3 runs to 14 residues. The V end lost 4 bases, the J end lost 1 base, and 7 bases lay between the germline ends. The germline V gene encodes CDR1 MNHEY and CDR2 SVGEGT. The CDR3: CASSSYRNTGELFF. CDR3 DNA sequence: TGTGCCAGCAGTTCATACAGGAACACCGGGGAGCTGTTTTTT.

V usage is TRBV9 and J usage is TRBJ1-2; 7 bases fit TRBD1. Germline-derived CDR1 and CDR2 are SGDLS and YYNGEE. The V gene end was trimmed by 1 base and the J gene end by 3 bases; junction bases not matched to a gene: 3. The CDR3 runs 14 residues. The CDR3 spells CASSVLGQDYGYTF. The DNA for the CDR3 is TGTGCCAGCAGCGTACTTGGACAGGACTATGGCTACACCTTC.

This clone appeared a single time. J is TRBJ2-7 and V is TRBV3-1 (or the pseudogene TRBV3-2); tentatively, D is TRBD1 (5 bases). The CDR3 runs to 18 residues. Germline V gives CDR1 LGHDT, CDR2 YNNKEL (reference sequence). The V gene lost 0 bases and the J gene lost 3 bases, with 21 bases spanning the gap. The CDR3 coding sequence is TGTGCCAGCAGCCAAGAAGGGTTTGCGCAGGGTCACGGCTACGAGCAGTACTTC. Its translation: CASSQEGFAQGHGYEQYF.

This clone was detected only once. The rearrangement uses TRBV19 and TRBJ1-1; D gene unclear. Germline assignment: CDR1 LNHDA and CDR2 SQIVND (reference sequence). The CDR3 is made up of 14 amino acids. Trimming cost V 1 base and J 4 bases, with 10 bases left between them. The CDR3 sequence is CASSIGVGSTEAFF. The DNA of the CDR3 is TGTGCCAGTAGTATAGGGGTTGGGAGCACTGAAGCTTTCTTT.